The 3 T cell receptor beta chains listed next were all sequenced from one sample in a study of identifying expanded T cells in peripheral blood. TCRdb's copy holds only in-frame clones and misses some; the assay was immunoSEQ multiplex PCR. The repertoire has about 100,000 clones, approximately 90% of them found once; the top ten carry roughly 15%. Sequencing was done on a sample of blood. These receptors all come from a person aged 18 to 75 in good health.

The CDR3 here is CASSSSQVRGPQHF. The CDR3 DNA reads TGTGCCAGCAGCTCCTCGCAGGTGCGGGGGCCCCAGCATTTT. This chain links TRBV5-6 with TRBJ1-5; no definite D call. V was pared by 3 bases and J by 9 bases, with 16 bases between. The CDR3 contains 14 residues. Germline V gene lookup returns CDR1 SGHDT and CDR2 YYEEEE.

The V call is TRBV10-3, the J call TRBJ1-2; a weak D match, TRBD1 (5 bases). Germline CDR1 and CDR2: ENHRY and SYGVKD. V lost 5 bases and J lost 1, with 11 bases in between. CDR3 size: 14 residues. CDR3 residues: CAISRERGNYGYTF. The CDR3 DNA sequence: TGTGCCATCAGTAGGGAAAGGGGTAACTATGGCTACACCTTC.

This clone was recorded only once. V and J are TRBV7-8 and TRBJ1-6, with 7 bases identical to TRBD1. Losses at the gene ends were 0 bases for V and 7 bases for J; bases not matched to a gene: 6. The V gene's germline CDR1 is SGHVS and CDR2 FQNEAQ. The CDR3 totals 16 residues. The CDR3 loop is CASSLAENRGNSPLHF. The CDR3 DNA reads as TGTGCCAGCAGCTTAGCGGAGAACAGGGGAAATTCACCCCTCCACTTT.